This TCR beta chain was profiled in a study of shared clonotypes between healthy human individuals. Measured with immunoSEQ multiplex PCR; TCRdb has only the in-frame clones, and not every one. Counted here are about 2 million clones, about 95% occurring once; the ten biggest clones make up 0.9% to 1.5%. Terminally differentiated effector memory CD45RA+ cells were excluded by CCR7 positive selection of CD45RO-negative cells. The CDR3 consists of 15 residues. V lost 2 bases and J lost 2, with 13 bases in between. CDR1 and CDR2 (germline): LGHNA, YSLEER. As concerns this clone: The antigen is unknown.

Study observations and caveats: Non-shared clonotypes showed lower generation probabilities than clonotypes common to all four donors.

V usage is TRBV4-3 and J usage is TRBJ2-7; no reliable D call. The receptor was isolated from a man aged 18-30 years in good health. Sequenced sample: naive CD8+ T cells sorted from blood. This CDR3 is CASSQSTDPTYEQYF. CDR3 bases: TGCGCCAGCAGCCAATCAACAGACCCAACCTACGAGCAGTACTTC.